This TCR beta chain comes out of a study of response to subunit inactivated influenza vaccine listed by TCRdb under 2018. Concerning the study at large: The study used deep quantitative T cell receptor repertoire profiling to track responses to a trivalent subunit inactivated influenza vaccine. Broader findings and caveats from the paper: It was suggested by the authors that each seasonal influenza vaccination may recruit only a limited number of new T cells.

This clonotype was counted many times. The specificity of this receptor is unknown. It has no much larger one-base neighbor in the sample; base qualities were not kept. The protocol used for the library was RT-PCR. The reads were generated on an Illumina HiSeq 2500. TCRdb handled the public reads itself, with Q25 trimming in fastp and clone calling in MiXCR, and kept productive beta chains. Here each entry gathers all rows of one CDR3 protein and keeps the most common genes and DNA. The sample data list 500,000 to 600,000 distinct CDR3 sequences, and about 14% of these were observed just once. Around 10% of the sample is held by the ten biggest clonotypes. Compared with germline, V lacks 3 bases and J lacks 5 bases; bases without a gene match: 4. Based on the germline V gene, the CDR1 and CDR2 sequences are MNHEY and SVGAGI. From the cysteine up to the phenylalanine, the CDR3 has a length of 15 residues. The DNA shown is the 45-base CDR3, in frame from base 1.

The chain uses TRBV6-5 and TRBJ1-6, with 7 bases in between that match TRBD1. Sequenced material: PBMCs from blood, taken about 11 days after vaccination. The sequence derives from a man aged 45-65 years who received an inactivated influenza vaccine. Donor details come from another sample of the same person, matched by shared clones. The CDR3 region reads CASSYTGDDNSPLHF. The DNA sequence reads TGTGCCAGCAGTTATACAGGGGACGATAATTCACCCCTCCACTTT.